This TCR beta chain was captured in a study of shared clonotypes between healthy human individuals. This table comes from immunoSEQ multiplex PCR, and its TCRdb copy is limited to in-frame clones, with some not included. The sample includes 1,400,000 or so clones, just under 99% of them seen just once. The V and J ends lost 1 base and 1 base respectively, with 14 bases between them. This CDR3 has 17 residues. CDR1 and CDR2 (germline): SGHRS, YFSETQ. This rearrangement joins TRBV5-1 to TRBJ2-2; D tentatively fits TRBD1 or TRBD2 (5 bases each). The sequence came from a man between 25 and 39 years old in good health. The sample taken for sequencing was naive CD4+ T cells sorted from blood. Subset meaning: CD45RA+ positively selected. The CDR3 region is CASSLSGPGLNTGELFF. CDR3 nucleotide sequence: TGCGCCAGCAGCTTGTCAGGGCCAGGACTGAACACCGGGGAGCTGTTTTTT. Together with reference TRBV5-1 and TRBJ2-2, the CDR3 gives the full variable domain: KAGVTQTPRYLIKTRGQQVTLSCSPISGHRSVSWYQQTPGQGLQFLFEYFSETQRNKGNFPGRFSGRQFSNSRSEMNVSTLELGDSALYLCASSLSGPGLNTGELFFGEGSRLTVL.